Following are 9 T cell receptor beta chains from one sample sequenced in a study of sequential checkpoint blockade in melanoma. Sequencing used immunoSEQ multiplex PCR; TCRdb keeps in-frame clones, though not all of them. The profile shows about 8,400 clones, roughly nine tenths of them singletons. Treatment specified: randomized to nivolumab then ipilimumab (arm A) or the reverse (arm B). The input for sequencing was CD8+ T cells sorted from blood (inferred from file names), taken from a patient given nivolumab and ipilimumab in sequence. These receptors were collected from a human donor with melanoma.

The CDR3 bases are TGTGCCAGCAGCTTAGGGGCCGGGACAGTCTATGAAAAACTGTTTTTT. As protein: CASSLGAGTVYEKLFF. The chain uses TRBV7-2 and TRBJ1-4; 7 bases match TRBD1. The CDR3 consists of 16 residues. In germline, CDR1 is SGHTA, CDR2 FQGNSA. Unmatched junction bases numbered 8, after V lost 1 base and J lost 6 bases.

The table lists this clone with a few counts. J is TRBJ1-5 and V is TRBV5-3; the D is unclear. TRBV5-3 is an open reading frame, and its role is uncertain. The germline V and J ends were trimmed by 6 bases and 2 bases, with 12 bases remaining between them. There are 14 residues in the CDR3. This chain's CDR3 is CARTRENGNQPQHF. CDR3 DNA sequence: TGTGCCAGAACTAGAGAGAATGGCAATCAGCCCCAGCATTTT.

V and J are TRBV7-3 and TRBJ2-1, with 8 bases identical to TRBD2. The CDR3 is made up of 20 amino acids. The V gene's germline CDR1 is SGHTA and CDR2 FQGTGA. J gave up 0 bases and V 1 base, and 14 bases lay outside the gene matches. This CDR3 is CASSLNGGRSTRSSYNEQFF. The CDR3, as DNA: TGTGCCAGCAGCTTAAATGGCGGGAGGTCTACAAGGAGCTCCTACAATGAGCAGTTCTTC. Drawing the rest from reference TRBV7-3 and TRBJ2-1, the complete variable domain is GAGVSQTPSNKVTEKGKYVELRCDPISGHTALYWYRQSLGQGPEFLIYFQGTGAADDSGLPNDRFFAVRPEGSVSTLKIQRTERGDSAVYLCASSLNGGRSTRSSYNEQFFGPGTRLTVL.

The V call is TRBV4-1, the J call TRBJ2-7, with TRBD2 as a possible D gene (6 bases). The CDR3 spans 15 residues. CDR1 MGHRA and CDR2 YSYEKL come from the germline V gene. Trimming stripped 3 bases from V and 4 bases from J, with 16 bases between. The CDR3 region is CASSHSDRGMYEQYF. CDR3 DNA: TGCGCCAGCAGCCATAGCGATCGCGGGATGTACGAGCAGTACTTC.

This clone was counted once. The V gene is TRBV7-9, the J gene TRBJ1-1, with a tentative D call TRBD1 (6 bases). V shed 6 bases and J shed 8 bases, with 10 bases lying between them. The CDR3 length is 11 residues. Germline V CDR1 and CDR2: SEHNR, FQNEAQ (reference sequence). The CDR3 DNA is TGTGCCAGCAGTTTCAGGGGCGAAGCTTTCTTT. Translating it yields CASSFRGEAFF.

This chain joins TRBV5-5 and TRBJ2-7, with a tentative D call TRBD1 (5 bases). Trimming pared 0 bases from V and 7 bases from J, leaving 17 bases between. CDR3 length: 15 amino acids. Per the germline V gene, CDR1 is SGHKS and CDR2 is YYEKEE (reference sequence). This chain's CDR3 is CASSLGLETAPEQYV. The CDR3 DNA sequence: TGTGCCAGCAGCTTGGGGCTTGAGACAGCACCGGAGCAGTACGTC.

The rearrangement uses TRBV4-3 and TRBJ2-7; 10 nucleotides line up with TRBD2. V was clipped by 0 bases and J by 4 bases; unmatched bases: 3. The CDR3 length is 15 residues. Germline V CDR1 and CDR2: LGHNA, YSLEER. The CDR3 is CASSQDSSGGYEQYV. The CDR3 coding sequence is TGCGCCAGCAGCCAAGACTCTAGCGGGGGTTACGAGCAGTACGTC.

This clone was observed a single time. This chain uses TRBV2 with TRBJ1-5; a possible D gene is TRBD1 (5 bases). Germline CDR1 and CDR2: SNHLY and FYNNEI. This CDR3 has 14 residues. The V gene lost 1 base and the J gene lost 6 bases, with 10 bases spanning the gap. This CDR3 is CASSEVGGGQPQHF. CDR3 coding DNA: TGTGCCAGCAGTGAAGTGGGGGGAGGTCAGCCCCAGCATTTT.

J is TRBJ1-1 and V is TRBV19; 8 positions agree with TRBD1. Germline-derived CDR1 and CDR2 are LNHDA and SQIVND (reference sequence). The CDR3 consists of 16 residues. J lost 0 bases, V lost 4 bases, and 7 bases had no gene match. Written as DNA, the CDR3 is TGTGCCAGTAGTACCGACAGGGGATACATGAACACTGAAGCTTTCTTT. This gives the protein CASSTDRGYMNTEAFF.